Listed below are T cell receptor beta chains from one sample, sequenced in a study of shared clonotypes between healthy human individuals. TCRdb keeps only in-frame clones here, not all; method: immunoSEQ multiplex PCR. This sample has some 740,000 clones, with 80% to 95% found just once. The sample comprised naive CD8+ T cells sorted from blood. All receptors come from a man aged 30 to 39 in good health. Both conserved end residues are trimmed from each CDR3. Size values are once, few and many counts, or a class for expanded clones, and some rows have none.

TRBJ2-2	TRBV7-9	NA	ASSLAAGGIGLGELF
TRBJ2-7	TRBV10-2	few	ASSSGGSYEQY
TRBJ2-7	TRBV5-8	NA	ASSFGGYEQY
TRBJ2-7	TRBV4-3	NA	ASRASRGAPYEQY
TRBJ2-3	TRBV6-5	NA	ASTISGGSDTQY
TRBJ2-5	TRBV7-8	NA	ASSRQGSETQY
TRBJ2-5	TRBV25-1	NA	ASSERGEGTTQY
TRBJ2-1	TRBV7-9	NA	ASSIVAGIATDEQF
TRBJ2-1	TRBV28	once	ASRPPSSGRKEGVQF
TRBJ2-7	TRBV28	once	ATRQMTGPYEQY
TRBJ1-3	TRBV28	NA	ASSPRTGGSGNTIY
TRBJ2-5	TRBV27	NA	ASSPLSGIETQY
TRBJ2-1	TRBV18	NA	ASSPLDRGNEQF
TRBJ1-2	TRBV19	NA	ASRRDSRTGTART
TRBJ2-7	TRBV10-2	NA	ASKEGLAGGWSYEQY
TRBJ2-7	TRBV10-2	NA	PLLTLAGGSYEQY
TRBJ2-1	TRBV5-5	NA	ASSLGDYRSYNEQF
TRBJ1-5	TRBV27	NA	ASRVEASFNQPQH
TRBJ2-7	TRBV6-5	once	ASSPSGTYSSEQY
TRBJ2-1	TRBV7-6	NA	ASSLEGDEQF
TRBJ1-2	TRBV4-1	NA	ASSQSPYYGYT
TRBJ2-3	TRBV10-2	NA	ASSDRLAGATDTQY
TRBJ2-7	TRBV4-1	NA	ASSQYPGPMDEQY
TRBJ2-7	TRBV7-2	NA	ASSPGPLGEQY
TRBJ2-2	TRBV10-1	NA	ASSEHNTGELF
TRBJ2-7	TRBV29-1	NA	SALQGFEQY
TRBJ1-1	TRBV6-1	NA	ASSESVVEMGTEAF
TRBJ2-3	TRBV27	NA	ASSLLTEGTGGTDTQY